This TCR beta chain was found in a study of cytomegalovirus exposure and HLA in healthy donors (dated by TCRdb to between 2016 and 2019). At the level of the whole study: In an earlier analysis of several hundred of the donors, around 290 Gb of sequence data and 90 million to 130 million unique TCR beta sequences from roughly 200 million T cells were reported. Roughly 300 gigabases of sequencing data and 70 million to 100 million unique TCR sequences were included in an early release covering about 700 HLA-typed donors. Of the 300 to 450 genotyped donors, 65% to 90% were placed in the genetic ancestry cluster associated with self-reported Caucasian donors. The study aimed to test whether signatures of past pathogen exposure could be identified by cataloging public T cell receptors. The study profiled the T cell repertoires of around 700 subjects by immunosequencing and related them to cytomegalovirus serostatus. Besides the first cohort of hundreds of subjects, a separate validation cohort made up of some 110 different subjects was used. The study combined high-throughput TCR immunosequencing, statistical association of individual TCRs with disease status, and machine learning to predict cytomegalovirus infection status. A later analysis re-examined previously published TCR beta repertoires from more than 550 donors and added high-resolution HLA genotyping to investigate patterns of TCR occurrence. Rather than using new phenotypic data, the later analysis identified candidate immune exposures from TCR beta sequences and from how often those sequences occurred across donors. An earlier analysis of several hundred of the donors applied high-throughput TCR beta sequencing to assess whether each TCR beta V gene segment acted as functional or pseudogenic. Donor age, sex, ethnicity and CMV serostatus were compiled alongside the repertoire data. A later genetic analysis took genome-wide SNP genotypes for 398 of the 666 donors and used that subset as a discovery cohort. Every discovery cohort repertoire had been produced on one sequencing platform. HLA typing included class I and class II loci at four-digit resolution. Typing coverage differed by locus: A, B, C, DRB1 and DQB1 were typed in roughly 620-640 donors, DQA1 in about 500, DPA1 in 600 to 610, and DPB1 in 472. Because of strong linkage in the cohort, 5 or 6 DR-DQ haplotypes were treated as single units for association and clustering. Across 398 genotyped donors of the cohort, an average of about 240,000 unique TCR beta nucleotide sequences per donor were sequenced, and roughly a sixth of those sequences were non-productive.

Study-wide conclusions, independent of this receptor: Compared with equally common non-associated chains, HLA-associated TCR beta chains in a later analysis were more clonally expanded and had lower generation probabilities. Because HLA typing was missing for some donors at each locus, association tests included only the typed subset. CMV serostatus was the only immune exposure information available for the cohort. A later analysis reported that several top co-occurrence clusters appeared linked to parvovirus B19, influenza, CMV and Epstein-Barr virus. The classifier was reported to diagnose cytomegalovirus status with high specificity and sensitivity in both the original cohort and the validation cohort. Presence/absence analyses assumed roughly uniform sequencing depth across donors, an assumption that may not hold. According to a later analysis, most CMV-associated TCR beta chains appeared to be HLA-restricted, and the HLA associations seemed to be driven largely by CMV exposure. Correlated functional status among segregating V segments might reflect linkage disequilibrium, but an unknown experimental factor could not be ruled out. A further reported finding was that TCR beta sequences accurately predicted the HLA-A and HLA-B alleles for most subjects in the first cohort. The 87-base-pair reads could not distinguish some IMGT-functional V segments, including TRBV6-2 and TRBV6-3, so those segments were excluded. The earlier analysis of around 600 of the donors excluded fewer than 20 rarely observed V segments, including chromosome 9 orphons, because counts were too low. This cohort had only TCR beta chains sequenced, and the lack of alpha or paired-chain data limited which features could be detected. According to a later analysis, TCR association rates differed among HLA loci, with DRB1 alleles showing the most associated TCRs and HLA-C alleles showing the fewest. At a false discovery rate of 0.05, a later analysis linked fewer than 20,000 TCR beta sequences to specific HLA alleles. According to a later genetic analysis, donors in an Asian-associated ancestry cluster had fewer N-insertions in productive TCRs than the approximately 610-donor mean. While some public TCRs were present in many individuals, most TCR sequences turned up only very rarely across donors. It was suggested by the authors that the approach could potentially be generalized to other disease states and immunological phenotypes. Assigning TCR associations to individual alleles was difficult when HLA alleles, especially DR and DQ, strongly co-occurred. V-gene and J-gene trimming of TCR beta chains was associated with a missense DCLRE1C variant in a later genetic analysis, and the association was replicated in an independent cohort. A cluster of highly shared sequence variants was judged likely to be a technical artifact of the sequencing pipeline. In vitro tests confirmed that a few of the cytomegalovirus-associated TCR beta chains recognize cytomegalovirus antigens. In an earlier analysis of 450 to 750 of the donors, most TCR beta V segments appeared in productive rearrangements about 87% or about 30% of the time, broadly matching IMGT annotations. A total of 164 TCR beta chains were listed by the study as associated with cytomegalovirus.

This clone was observed a few times. Which antigen it targets is not known. The record has no base qualities; no much larger clone is one base away. CDR1 PRHDT and CDR2 FYEKMQ were looked up in the germline V gene (reference sequence). V ends up 4 bases short and J 2 bases short, with an unmatched junction base count of 11. The CDR3 has 16 amino acids, counting the end cysteine and phenylalanine. The retained sequence is limited to the CDR3, 48 bases, with the frame set at the first base. The cohort comprised 710 or so healthy bone marrow donors. At the time of sampling, all cohort members were nominally healthy, though unrecorded immune exposures were likely present. The donor was CMV seronegative and was included in the group of under 450 seronegative cohort members. Each donor provided a peripheral blood sample, and peripheral blood mononuclear cells were used for TCR beta sequencing. Genomic DNA extraction from the blood cell samples was performed with the Qiagen DNeasy Blood Extraction Kit.

Libraries were built with the immunoSEQ multiplex PCR assay. For the multiplex PCR, a mixture combining 60 forward primers for TCR Vbeta segments and 13 reverse primers for TCR Jbeta segments was used. The CDR3 region of rearranged TCR beta genes was amplified from genomic DNA with a multiplex PCR assay. Amplified TCR beta libraries were sequenced as 87-base-pair reads on the Illumina HiSeq System. Per the authors' processing: Across the 670 or so repertoires, a later analysis counted 80 million or so unique TCR beta chains, 9.5 million to 13 million of which were shared by at least two donors. A nearest-neighbor algorithm error-corrected the raw reads and collapsed the reads into unique sequences, merging closely related sequences to remove PCR and sequencing errors. To assign V, D and J gene segments, CDR3 sequences were aligned to IMGT reference sequences. For a sequence to be retained, at least a six-nucleotide match to both a V gene segment and a J gene segment was required. A rearrangement was called productive if the CDR3 had no stop codons and remained in frame with V and J, and every other rearrangement was called non-productive. CDR3 was defined according to IMGT convention as the region running from the second conserved V-encoded cysteine to the conserved J-encoded phenylalanine. The earlier analysis of 587 of the donors excluded any sequence lacking an unambiguous match to a single V gene segment. In an earlier analysis of about 590 of the donors, a V segment was called functional when productive rearrangements were above 56.7%, and segregating when the standard deviation between donors exceeded 5%. To diagnose cytomegalovirus status from the catalog of TCR beta chain sequences, a statistical classification framework was built. V and J gene assignment, in a later analysis, came from comparing TCR nucleotide sequences with IMGT/GENE-DB human TR gene sequences. A later analysis assigned CDR3 sequences and most-parsimonious VDJ recombination scenarios with the TCRdist pipeline. In a later analysis, each TCR beta chain was defined by its CDR3 amino acid sequence together with its V-gene family, and reads without a unique V-gene family were excluded. A later analysis removed 450 to 600 highly shared, low-generation-probability nucleotide sequences to deal with suspected cross-contamination and a sequencing artifact. In a later analysis, a clonal expansion index for each public chain was calculated from normalized within-repertoire ranks of inferred template counts. In a later analysis, generation probabilities were computed with a VDJ recombination model fitted to out-of-frame rearrangements, and the resulting probabilities were checked against IGoR. In a later analysis, TCR-TCR, TCR-HLA and TCR-CMV co-occurrence was scored with hypergeometric tests, and a repertoire-size bias correction was applied to TCR pairs. In a later analysis, false discovery rates were estimated by permuting HLA or CMV assignments 20 times. A later analysis grouped co-occurring TCRs with DBSCAN, adding TCRdist sequence similarity when clustering within HLA-allele-positive subsets. Repertoires with fewer than 30,000 or more than 120,000 public chains were left out of co-occurrence clustering, as were several repertoires with anomalous nucleotide sharing. TCRdb provides this immuneACCESS table in a form limited to in-frame rearrangements. Some clones are lacking; in checked studies, under half of them reflect an unresolved V gene, and why the rest are absent is not known. D and trimming were read from the DNA, whereas the V and J calls and clone size are those reported in that table. The sample table records about 190,000 clones; 79% of these occur just once. The ten largest clones represent 1.6% of the sample.

The V and J segments used are TRBV13 and TRBJ2-7, and TRBD2 matches 7 of the central bases. This receptor was taken from a woman in her late teens or twenties in good health and CMV-seronegative. The sample was PBMCs. CDR3 loop: CASSSLGEGTTYEQYF. Read as DNA, the sequence is TGTGCCAGCAGCTCCCTTGGGGAGGGGACCACCTACGAGCAGTACTTC.